What follows is one T cell receptor beta chain and its context. The antigen this receptor binds is unknown. Base qualities are not provided; no much larger clone lies one nucleotide away. The cohort was made up of about 670 healthy bone marrow donors. At the time of sampling, all cohort members were nominally healthy, though unrecorded immune exposures were likely present. The donor was CMV seropositive and belonged to the group of some 290 seropositive cohort members. A peripheral blood sample was collected from each donor, and TCR beta sequencing was performed on peripheral blood mononuclear cells. The Qiagen DNeasy Blood Extraction Kit was used to extract genomic DNA from the blood cell samples. Relative to germline, V is missing 6 bases and J is missing 3 bases, with 7 bases of the junction outside any gene match. Including the terminal cysteine and phenylalanine, the CDR3 comprises 15 residues. CDR3 DNA only is kept here, 45 bases in frame from base 1. The germline V gene specifies MNHEY as CDR1 and SVGAGI as CDR2.

Library construction relied on the immunoSEQ multiplex PCR assay. For the multiplex PCR, a mixture combining 60 forward primers for TCR Vbeta segments and 13 reverse primers for TCR Jbeta segments was used. The CDR3 region of rearranged TCR beta genes was amplified from genomic DNA by a multiplex PCR assay. On the Illumina HiSeq System, the amplified TCR beta libraries were sequenced as 87-base-pair reads. In the source study's methods: In a later analysis, 70 million to 95 million unique TCR beta chains were counted across the 690 or so repertoires, and roughly 10 million of these chains were shared by at least two donors. Raw reads were error-corrected and collapsed into unique sequences by a nearest-neighbor algorithm in which closely related sequences were merged to remove PCR and sequencing errors. To assign V, D and J gene segments, CDR3 sequences were aligned to IMGT reference sequences. For a sequence to be retained, a match of at least six nucleotides to both a V gene segment and a J gene segment was required. Rearrangements were called productive when the CDR3 lacked stop codons and stayed in frame with V and J; all others were non-productive. Following IMGT convention, CDR3 was defined as the stretch from the second conserved V-encoded cysteine to the conserved J-encoded phenylalanine. Sequences without an unambiguous match to a single V gene segment were excluded from the earlier analysis of a few hundred of the donors. An earlier analysis of about 590 of the donors classified V segments as functional when productive rearrangements were above 56.7% and as segregating when the standard deviation between donors was above 5%. A statistical classification framework was built for diagnosing cytomegalovirus status from the catalog of TCR beta chain sequences. A later analysis assigned V and J genes by comparing TCR nucleotide sequences with IMGT/GENE-DB human TR gene sequences. In a later analysis, CDR3 sequences and most-parsimonious VDJ recombination scenarios were assigned using the TCRdist pipeline. In a later analysis, each TCR beta chain was defined by its CDR3 amino acid sequence together with its V-gene family, and reads without a unique V-gene family were excluded. In a later analysis, 450 to 600 highly shared, low-generation-probability nucleotide sequences were removed to address suspected cross-contamination and a sequencing artifact. In a later analysis, a clonal expansion index for each public chain was calculated from normalized within-repertoire ranks of inferred template counts. A later analysis computed generation probabilities with a VDJ recombination model fitted to out-of-frame rearrangements, and checked the results against IGoR. In a later analysis, TCR-TCR, TCR-HLA and TCR-CMV co-occurrence was scored with hypergeometric tests, and a repertoire-size bias correction was applied to TCR pairs. To estimate false discovery rates, a later analysis permuted the HLA or CMV assignments 20 times. In a later analysis, co-occurring TCRs were grouped with DBSCAN, and TCRdist sequence similarity was added when clustering was performed within HLA-allele-positive subsets. Repertoires with fewer than 30,000 or more than 120,000 public chains were left out of co-occurrence clustering, as were a handful of repertoires with anomalous nucleotide sharing. Imported from immuneACCESS, the table was reduced by TCRdb to in-frame sequences with V and J called. These copies leave out some clones; in studies compared against another copy, an unresolved V gene accounts for under half, and the cause of the remainder is not known. That table supplies the V and J calls and clone size; D and trimming were determined from the DNA. The sample contains about 140,000 clones, around 68% of them found a single time. About 10% of the sample lies in the top ten.

This sample was included in a study of cytomegalovirus exposure and HLA in healthy donors (dated 2017 in TCRdb). Notes on the research overall: An earlier analysis of roughly 630 of the donors reported roughly 270 Gb of sequence data and 100 million to 130 million unique TCR beta sequences from roughly 200 million T cells. Approximately 300 gigabases of sequencing data and some 85 million unique TCR sequences were included in an early release covering several hundred HLA-typed donors. The genetic ancestry cluster associated with self-reported Caucasian donors included over 80% of the 398 genotyped donors. The aim of the study was to test whether cataloging public T cell receptors could identify signatures of past pathogen exposure. The study profiled the T cell repertoires of more than 500 subjects by immunosequencing and related them to cytomegalovirus serostatus. A separate validation cohort of some 130 different subjects was used in addition to the approximately 700-subject first cohort. To predict cytomegalovirus infection status, the study brought together high-throughput TCR immunosequencing, statistical association of individual TCRs with disease status, and machine learning. To study patterns of TCR occurrence, a later analysis re-analyzed previously published TCR beta repertoires from under 750 donors and added high-resolution HLA genotyping. In the later analysis, no new phenotypic data were used to find candidate immune exposures; instead, reliance was placed on TCR beta sequences and their occurrence across donors. An earlier analysis of about 620 of the donors applied high-throughput TCR beta sequencing to assess whether each TCR beta V gene segment acted as functional or pseudogenic. Donor age, sex, ethnicity and CMV serostatus were collected together with the repertoire data. Genome-wide SNP genotypes for about three fifths of the roughly 670 donors were used in a later genetic analysis, which treated that subset as a discovery cohort. All discovery cohort repertoires had been generated using a single sequencing platform. HLA typing included class I and class II loci at four-digit resolution. Typing coverage varied by locus: about 620-630 donors for A, B, C, DRB1 and DQB1; around 560 for DQA1; more than 600 for DPA1; approximately 470 for DPB1. About five DR-DQ haplotypes were treated as single units for association and clustering because of strong linkage in the cohort. Among about 400 genotyped donors of the cohort, an average of around 240,000 unique TCR beta nucleotide sequences was sequenced per donor, of which about 18% were non-productive.

What the study reported, not specific to this receptor: A later analysis found that most CMV-associated TCR beta chains appeared HLA-restricted, with HLA associations seemingly driven largely by CMV exposure. Because HLA typing was unavailable for some donors at each locus, only the typed subset was used in association tests. Compared with the roughly 600-donor mean, donors in an Asian-associated ancestry cluster had fewer N-insertions in productive TCRs, according to a later genetic analysis. The study listed 150 to 200 TCR beta chains as associated with cytomegalovirus. A group of highly shared sequence variants was considered likely to be a technical artifact of the sequencing pipeline. Most TCR sequences were observed very rarely across donors, whereas some public TCRs were present in many individuals. In an earlier analysis of some 640 of the donors, most TCR beta V segments were observed in productive rearrangements about 87% or about 30% of the time, broadly matching IMGT annotations. The authors suggested that the approach could potentially be extended to other disease states and immunological phenotypes. A later genetic analysis associated a missense DCLRE1C variant with V-gene and J-gene trimming of TCR beta chains, and an independent cohort replicated the association. In this cohort, only TCR beta chains were sequenced, and detectable features were limited by the absence of alpha or paired-chain data. When HLA alleles, especially DR and DQ, strongly co-occurred, TCR associations were difficult to assign to individual alleles. In a later analysis, several top co-occurrence clusters were reported to appear linked to parvovirus B19, influenza, CMV and Epstein-Barr virus. A later analysis found that TCR association rates varied across HLA loci, with DRB1 alleles showing the most associated TCRs and HLA-C alleles the fewest. Linkage disequilibrium might explain the correlated functional status among segregating V segments, but an unknown experimental factor could not be excluded. CMV serostatus was the only immune exposure information available for the cohort. A later analysis associated 16,951 TCR beta sequences with specific HLA alleles at a false discovery rate of 0.05. In a later analysis, HLA-associated TCR beta chains showed more clonal expansion and lower generation probabilities than non-associated chains that were equally common. Because counts were too low, roughly 17 rarely observed V segments, including chromosome 9 orphons, were left out of the earlier analysis of about 620 of the donors. A further reported finding was that TCR beta sequences accurately predicted the HLA-A and HLA-B alleles for most subjects in the first cohort. Some IMGT-functional V segments, including TRBV6-2 and TRBV6-3, could not be told apart with the 87-base-pair reads, so those segments were excluded. Cytomegalovirus status was reported to be diagnosed by the classifier with high specificity and sensitivity in both the original and validation cohorts. In vitro tests confirmed that a few of the cytomegalovirus-associated TCR beta chains recognize cytomegalovirus antigens. Sequencing depth was assumed to be roughly uniform across donors in the presence/absence analyses, though that assumption may not hold.

This TCR was sampled from a young man in good health and CMV-seropositive. Sequenced input: PBMCs. The rearranged segments are TRBV6-5 and TRBJ1-1, with 10 junctional bases fitting TRBD1. Here the CDR3 is given as CASRKEGTGDTEAFF. Here is the DNA: TGTGCCAGCAGAAAAGAAGGGACAGGGGACACTGAAGCTTTCTTT.